Described below is a single T cell receptor (beta chain) sequence and its context. What this receptor recognizes is not known. No base quality values were provided; no much bigger clone lies one nucleotide off. The data belong to a study of cytomegalovirus exposure and HLA in healthy donors (dated by TCRdb to about 2017). The study in broad terms: An earlier analysis of several hundred of the donors reported more than 250 Gb of sequence data and some 120 million unique TCR beta sequences from around 200 million T cells. In a later genetic analysis, genome-wide SNP genotypes for about 65% of the roughly 700 donors were used, and that subset was treated as a discovery cohort. The number of donors typed differed by locus, with 629-630 for A, B, C, DRB1 and DQB1, 522 for DQA1, over 600 for DPA1, and some 470 for DPB1. All discovery cohort repertoires had been generated on a single sequencing platform. Along with the roughly 710-subject first cohort, a separate validation cohort of over 90 different subjects was used. The study was designed to test whether signatures of past pathogen exposure could be identified by cataloging public T cell receptors. High-throughput TCR immunosequencing, statistical association of individual TCRs with disease status, and machine learning were combined to predict cytomegalovirus infection status. Among some 400 genotyped donors of the cohort, an average of roughly 230,000 unique TCR beta nucleotide sequences was sequenced per donor, of which about 20% were non-productive. Rather than drawing on any new phenotypic data, the later analysis identified candidate immune exposures from TCR beta sequences and the way those sequences occurred across donors. An earlier analysis of fewer than 750 of the donors used high-throughput TCR beta sequencing to judge whether each TCR beta V gene segment behaved as functional or pseudogenic. Several DR-DQ haplotypes were treated as single units for association and clustering because of strong linkage in the cohort. An early release covering 500 to 750 HLA-typed donors comprised 250 to 350 gigabases of sequencing data and about 90 million unique TCR sequences. Donor age, sex, ethnicity and CMV serostatus were compiled together with the repertoire data. Of the roughly 400 genotyped donors, roughly 80% were placed in the genetic ancestry cluster associated with self-reported Caucasian donors. HLA typing covered class I and class II loci at four-digit resolution. In a later analysis, previously published TCR beta repertoires from 550 to 750 donors were re-analyzed and high-resolution HLA genotyping was added so that TCR occurrence patterns could be studied. The T cell repertoires of about 700 subjects were profiled by immunosequencing and related to cytomegalovirus serostatus. Broad study findings and their caveats: Because some donors lacked HLA typing at each locus, the association tests relied only on the typed subset. At a false discovery rate of 0.05, a later analysis linked 16,951 TCR beta sequences to specific HLA alleles. Three of the identified cytomegalovirus-associated TCR beta chains were confirmed in vitro to be specific for cytomegalovirus antigens. Compared with equally common non-associated chains, HLA-associated TCR beta chains in a later analysis were more clonally expanded and had lower generation probabilities. Because counts were too low, 15 or so rarely observed V segments, including chromosome 9 orphons, were excluded from the earlier analysis of 587 of the donors. The classifier was reported to diagnose cytomegalovirus status with high specificity and sensitivity in both the original and validation cohorts. In a later analysis, several top co-occurrence clusters were reported to appear linked to parvovirus B19, influenza, CMV and Epstein-Barr virus. A group of highly shared sequence variants was considered likely to be a technical artifact of the sequencing pipeline. In a later analysis, most CMV-associated TCR beta chains were found to appear HLA-restricted, with HLA associations seemingly driven largely by CMV exposure. Roughly uniform sequencing depth across donors was assumed in presence/absence analyses, although this assumption may not hold. V-gene and J-gene trimming of TCR beta chains was associated with a missense DCLRE1C variant in a later genetic analysis, and the association was replicated in an independent cohort. Most TCR sequences were observed very rarely across donors, whereas some public TCRs were present in many individuals. This cohort had only TCR beta chains sequenced, and the lack of alpha or paired-chain data limited which features could be detected. According to a later genetic analysis, donors in an Asian-associated ancestry cluster had fewer N-insertions in productive TCRs than the approximately 650-donor mean. The study gave a list of roughly 150 TCR beta chains associated with cytomegalovirus. Assigning TCR associations to individual alleles was difficult when HLA alleles, especially DR and DQ, strongly co-occurred. For the cohort, immune exposure information was limited to CMV serostatus. In an earlier analysis of 500 to 650 of the donors, most TCR beta V segments appeared in productive rearrangements about 87% or about 30% of the time, broadly matching IMGT annotations. A further reported finding was that TCR beta sequences accurately predicted the HLA-A and HLA-B alleles for most subjects in the first cohort. Because the 87-base-pair reads could not distinguish some IMGT-functional V segments, including TRBV6-2 and TRBV6-3, those segments were excluded. A later analysis found that TCR association rates varied across HLA loci, with DRB1 alleles showing the most associated TCRs and HLA-C alleles the fewest. According to the authors, the approach could potentially be generalized to other disease states and immunological phenotypes. Correlated functional status among segregating V segments might reflect linkage disequilibrium, but an unknown experimental factor could not be ruled out.

In total, 600 or so healthy bone marrow donors made up the cohort. All cohort members were sampled while nominally healthy, although unrecorded immune exposures were likely present. The donor tested CMV seropositive, placing the donor among the approximately 310 seropositive members of the cohort. Every donor gave a peripheral blood sample, and the peripheral blood mononuclear cells from that sample were used for TCR beta sequencing. The Qiagen DNeasy Blood Extraction Kit was used to extract genomic DNA from the blood cell samples. Library preparation used the immunoSEQ multiplex PCR assay. For the multiplex PCR, a mixture combining 60 forward primers for TCR Vbeta segments and 13 reverse primers for TCR Jbeta segments was used. The CDR3 region of rearranged TCR beta genes was amplified from genomic DNA with a multiplex PCR assay. Amplified TCR beta libraries were sequenced as 87-base-pair reads on the Illumina HiSeq System. In the authors' own workflow: A later analysis tallied 75 million to 95 million unique TCR beta chains across the 660 or so repertoires, and approximately 11 million of those chains were shared by two or more donors. Raw reads were error-corrected and collapsed into unique sequences by a nearest-neighbor algorithm in which closely related sequences were merged to remove PCR and sequencing errors. To assign V, D and J gene segments, CDR3 sequences were aligned to IMGT reference sequences. For a sequence to be retained, a match of at least six nucleotides was required to both a V gene segment and a J gene segment. A rearrangement counted as productive if the CDR3 had no stop codons and remained in frame with V and J, and every other rearrangement counted as non-productive. CDR3 was defined according to IMGT convention as the region running from the second conserved V-encoded cysteine to the conserved J-encoded phenylalanine. In an earlier analysis of around 640 of the donors, sequences lacking an unambiguous match to a single V gene segment were excluded. An earlier analysis of 587 of the donors classified V segments as functional when productive rearrangements were above 56.7% and as segregating when the standard deviation between donors was above 5%. A statistical classification framework was developed to diagnose cytomegalovirus status using the catalog of TCR beta chain sequences. V and J gene assignment, in a later analysis, came from comparing TCR nucleotide sequences with IMGT/GENE-DB human TR gene sequences. A later analysis assigned CDR3 sequences and most-parsimonious VDJ recombination scenarios with the TCRdist pipeline. In a later analysis, each TCR beta chain was defined by its CDR3 amino acid sequence together with its V-gene family, and reads without a unique V-gene family were excluded. As a way to deal with suspected cross-contamination and a sequencing artifact, a later analysis dropped 500 to 700 nucleotide sequences that were highly shared and had low generation probability. For each public chain, a later analysis derived a clonal expansion index from normalized ranks of inferred template counts within each repertoire. In a later analysis, generation probabilities were computed with a VDJ recombination model fitted to out-of-frame rearrangements, and the resulting probabilities were checked against IGoR. A later analysis scored TCR-TCR, TCR-HLA and TCR-CMV co-occurrence with hypergeometric tests, applying a repertoire-size bias correction to TCR pairs. To estimate false discovery rates, a later analysis permuted the HLA or CMV assignments 20 times. In a later analysis, co-occurring TCRs were grouped using DBSCAN, and TCRdist sequence similarity was added for clustering within HLA-allele-positive subsets. Repertoires with fewer than 30,000 or more than 120,000 public chains, plus five repertoires with anomalous nucleotide sharing, were excluded from co-occurrence clustering. Not all clones reach the TCRdb copy of this immuneACCESS table, which keeps in-frame sequences only. Checked studies attribute under half of the gap to unresolved V genes and leave the rest unexplained. The D gene and trimming were derived from the DNA, and the V and J assignments and clone size from that table. The sample has about 230,000 clones on record, 77% of them singletons. In total, the top ten clones hold around 2.9% of the sample.

Trimming removed 0 bases from V and 2 bases from J, leaving 10 bases between the germline ends. The CDR3 measures 15 amino acids from cysteine to phenylalanine. The DNA shown is the 45-base CDR3, in frame from base 1. In the germline V gene (reference sequence), CDR1 corresponds to LNHNV and CDR2 to YYDKDF. The chain uses TRBV15 and TRBJ1-2; the D gene remains uncertain. This receptor was obtained from a woman aged 55-70 years in good health and CMV-seropositive. Sequences were obtained from PBMCs. The CDR3 region has the sequence CATSRDLAENYGYTF. The DNA sequence is as follows: TGTGCCACCAGCAGAGATCTGGCGGAGAACTATGGCTACACCTTC.